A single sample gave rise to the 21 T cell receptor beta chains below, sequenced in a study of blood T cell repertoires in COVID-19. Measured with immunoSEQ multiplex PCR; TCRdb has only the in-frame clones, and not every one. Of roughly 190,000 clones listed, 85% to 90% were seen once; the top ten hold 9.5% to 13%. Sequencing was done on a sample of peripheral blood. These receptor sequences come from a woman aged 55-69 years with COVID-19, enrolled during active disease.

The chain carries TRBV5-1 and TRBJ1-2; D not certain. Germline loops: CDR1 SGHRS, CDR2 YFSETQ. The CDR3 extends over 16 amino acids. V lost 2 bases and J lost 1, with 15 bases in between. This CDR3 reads CASSFPGPPLNYGYTF. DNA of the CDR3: TGCGCCAGCAGCTTTCCAGGCCCACCCCTTAACTATGGCTACACCTTC.

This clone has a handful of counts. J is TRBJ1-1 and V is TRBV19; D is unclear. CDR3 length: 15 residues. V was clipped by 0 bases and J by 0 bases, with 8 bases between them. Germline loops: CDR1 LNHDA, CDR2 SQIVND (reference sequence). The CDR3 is CASSIDRSMNTEAFF. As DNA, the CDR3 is TGTGCCAGTAGTATAGATCGCAGTATGAACACTGAAGCTTTCTTT.

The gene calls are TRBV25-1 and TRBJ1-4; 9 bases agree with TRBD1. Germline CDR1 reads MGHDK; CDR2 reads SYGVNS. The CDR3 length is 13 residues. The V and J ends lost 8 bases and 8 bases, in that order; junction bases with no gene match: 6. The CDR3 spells CASEQGAREKLFF. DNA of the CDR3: TGTGCCAGCGAACAGGGGGCGAGGGAAAAACTGTTTTTT.

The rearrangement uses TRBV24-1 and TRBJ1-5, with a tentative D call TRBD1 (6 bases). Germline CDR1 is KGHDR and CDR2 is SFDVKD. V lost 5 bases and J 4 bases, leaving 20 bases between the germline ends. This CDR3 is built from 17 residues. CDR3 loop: CATSAGTIAGRNQPQHF. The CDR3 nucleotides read TGTGCCACCAGTGCAGGGACAATAGCGGGTAGGAATCAGCCCCAGCATTTT.

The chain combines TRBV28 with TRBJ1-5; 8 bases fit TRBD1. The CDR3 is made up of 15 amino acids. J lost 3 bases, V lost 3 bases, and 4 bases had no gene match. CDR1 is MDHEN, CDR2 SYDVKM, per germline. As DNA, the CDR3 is TGTGCCAGCAGTTTTCAGGACAGGGACAATCAGCCCCAGCATTTT. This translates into CASSFQDRDNQPQHF.

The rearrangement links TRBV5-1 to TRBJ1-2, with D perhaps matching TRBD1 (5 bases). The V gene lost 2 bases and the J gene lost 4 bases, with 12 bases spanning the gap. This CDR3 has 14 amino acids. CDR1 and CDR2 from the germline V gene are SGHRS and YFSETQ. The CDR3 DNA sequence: TGCGCCAGCAGCTTCCAGGGTGACACCTATGGCTACACCTTC. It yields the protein CASSFQGDTYGYTF.

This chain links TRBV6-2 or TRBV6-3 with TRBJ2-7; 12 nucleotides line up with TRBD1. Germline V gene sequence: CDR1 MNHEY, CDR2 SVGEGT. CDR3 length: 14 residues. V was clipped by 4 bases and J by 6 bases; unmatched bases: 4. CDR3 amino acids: CASSFRDRGPEQYF. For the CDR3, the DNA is TGTGCCAGCAGTTTCCGGGACAGGGGGCCCGAGCAGTACTTC.

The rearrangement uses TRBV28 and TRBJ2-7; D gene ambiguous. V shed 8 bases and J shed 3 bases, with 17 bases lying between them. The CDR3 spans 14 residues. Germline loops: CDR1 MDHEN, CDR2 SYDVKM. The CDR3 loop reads CASQALSGFYEQYF. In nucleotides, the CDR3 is TGTGCCAGCCAAGCTCTTTCAGGATTCTACGAGCAGTACTTC. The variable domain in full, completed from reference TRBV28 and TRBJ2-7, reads DVKVTQSSRYLVKRTGEKVFLECVQDMDHENMFWYRQDPGLGLRLIYFSYDVKMKEKGDIPEGYSVSREKKERFSLILESASTNQTSMYLCASQALSGFYEQYFGPGTRLTVT.

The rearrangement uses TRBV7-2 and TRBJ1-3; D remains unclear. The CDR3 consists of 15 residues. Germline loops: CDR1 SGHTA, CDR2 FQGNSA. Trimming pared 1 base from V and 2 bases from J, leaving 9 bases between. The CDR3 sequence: CASSLVSATGNTIYF. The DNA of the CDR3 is TGTGCCAGCAGCTTAGTCTCTGCTACTGGAAACACCATATATTTT.

CDR3 sequence (DNA): TGTGCCAGCAGCCCCCGACAGGGCGGGGAGCTGTTTTTT. As protein: CASSPRQGGELFF. The chain links TRBV14 to TRBJ2-2, with TRBD1 matching over 7 bases. There are 13 residues in the CDR3. Germline V gene lookup returns CDR1 SGHDN and CDR2 FVKESK. With 4 bases clipped from V and 7 bases from J, the junction kept 3 bases outside the gene matches.

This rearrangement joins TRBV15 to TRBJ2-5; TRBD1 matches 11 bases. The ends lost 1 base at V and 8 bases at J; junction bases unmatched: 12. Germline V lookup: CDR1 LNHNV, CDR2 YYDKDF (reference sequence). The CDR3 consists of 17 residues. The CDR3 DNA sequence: TGTGCCACCAGCAGAGTTCAGGACAGGGGGCCCAAGAGAACCCAGTACTTC. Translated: CATSRVQDRGPKRTQYF.

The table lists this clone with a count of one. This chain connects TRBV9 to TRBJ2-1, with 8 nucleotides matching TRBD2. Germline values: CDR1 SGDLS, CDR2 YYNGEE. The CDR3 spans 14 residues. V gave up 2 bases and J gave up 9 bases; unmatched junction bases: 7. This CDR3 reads CASSVRAGVLEQFF. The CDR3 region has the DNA TGTGCCAGCAGCGTTCGAGCGGGAGTACTTGAGCAGTTCTTC.

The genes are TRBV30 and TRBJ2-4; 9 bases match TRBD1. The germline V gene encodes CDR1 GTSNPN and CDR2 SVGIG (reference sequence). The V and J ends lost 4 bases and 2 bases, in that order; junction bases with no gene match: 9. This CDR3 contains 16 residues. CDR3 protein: CAWTSGTGLTKNIQYF. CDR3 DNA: TGTGCCTGGACCTCCGGGACAGGGTTGACCAAAAACATTCAGTACTTC.

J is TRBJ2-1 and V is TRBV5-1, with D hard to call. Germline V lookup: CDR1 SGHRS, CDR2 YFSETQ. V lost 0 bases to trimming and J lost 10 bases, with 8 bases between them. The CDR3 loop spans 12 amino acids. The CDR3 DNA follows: TGCGCCAGCAGCTTGGGTTCCGGGGAGCAGTTCTTC. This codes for CASSLGSGEQFF.

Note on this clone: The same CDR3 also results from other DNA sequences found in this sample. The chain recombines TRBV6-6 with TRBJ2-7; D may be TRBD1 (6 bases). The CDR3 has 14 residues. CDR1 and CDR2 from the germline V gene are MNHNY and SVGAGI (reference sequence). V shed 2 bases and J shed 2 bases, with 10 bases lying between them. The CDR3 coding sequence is TGTGCCAGCAGTTACGTGGGGGCACCCTACGAGCAGTACTTC. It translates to CASSYVGAPYEQYF.

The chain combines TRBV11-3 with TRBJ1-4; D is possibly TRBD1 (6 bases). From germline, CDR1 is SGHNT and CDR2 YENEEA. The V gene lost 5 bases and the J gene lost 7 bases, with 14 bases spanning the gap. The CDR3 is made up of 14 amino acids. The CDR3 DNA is TGTGCCAGCAGCCTGGGGGCGTCGGGTGAAAAACTGTTTTTT. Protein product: CASSLGASGEKLFF. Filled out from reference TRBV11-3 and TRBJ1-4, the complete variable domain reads EAGVVQSPRYKIIEKKQPVAFWCNPISGHNTLYWYLQNLGQGPELLIRYENEEAVDDSQLPKDRFSAERLKGVDSTLKIQPAELGDSAVYLCASSLGASGEKLFFGSGTQLSVL.

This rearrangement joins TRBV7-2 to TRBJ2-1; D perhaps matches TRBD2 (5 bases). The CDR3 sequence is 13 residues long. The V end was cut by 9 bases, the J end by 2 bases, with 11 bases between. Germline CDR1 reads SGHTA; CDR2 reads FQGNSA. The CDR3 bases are TGTGCCAGTCTCGGGATTCCCTACAATGAGCAGTTCTTC. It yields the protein CASLGIPYNEQFF.

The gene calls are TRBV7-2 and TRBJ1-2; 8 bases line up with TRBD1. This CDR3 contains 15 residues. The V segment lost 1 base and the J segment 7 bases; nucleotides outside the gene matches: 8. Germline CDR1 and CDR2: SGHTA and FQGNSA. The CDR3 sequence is CASSLVRTGHGGYTF. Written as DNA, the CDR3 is TGTGCCAGCAGCTTAGTAAGGACAGGGCATGGTGGCTACACCTTC.

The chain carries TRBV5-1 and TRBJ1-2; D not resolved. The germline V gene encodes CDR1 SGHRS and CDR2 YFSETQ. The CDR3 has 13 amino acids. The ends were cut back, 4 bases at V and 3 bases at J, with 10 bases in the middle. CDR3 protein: CASSRTLDYGYTF. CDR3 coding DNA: TGCGCCAGCAGCCGGACTCTCGACTATGGCTACACCTTC.

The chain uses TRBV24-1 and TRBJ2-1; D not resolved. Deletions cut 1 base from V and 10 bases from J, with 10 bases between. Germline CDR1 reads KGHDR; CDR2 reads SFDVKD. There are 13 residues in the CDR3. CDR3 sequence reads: CATSDFGASEQFF. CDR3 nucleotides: TGTGCCACCAGTGATTTTGGAGCCTCCGAGCAGTTCTTC.

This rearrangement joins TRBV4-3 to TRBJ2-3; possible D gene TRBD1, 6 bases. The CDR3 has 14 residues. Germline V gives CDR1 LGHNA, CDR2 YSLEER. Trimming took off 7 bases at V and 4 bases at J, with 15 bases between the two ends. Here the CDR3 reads CASMLQGSSDTQYF. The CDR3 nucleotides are TGCGCCAGCATGCTACAGGGCTCCTCAGATACGCAGTATTTT.